Sequencing of this T cell receptor (beta chain) was carried out in a study of blood T cell repertoires in COVID-19. Across the whole study: Samples of COVID-19 (acute and convalescent) were obtained from the United States, Italy and Spain.

Data came from immunoSEQ multiplex PCR; TCRdb stores just in-frame clones and leaves some out. This table has under 250,000 clones, roughly 91% appearing once. Sequencing used peripheral blood. This TCR was sampled from a man aged 30 to 45 with COVID-19, enrolled during active disease.

CDR3 in DNA: TGCGCCAGCAGCTCCAGGGGTTCGGTGAACACTGAAGCTTTCTTT. As protein: CASSSRGSVNTEAFF. The chain links TRBV4-1 to TRBJ1-1, with D perhaps matching TRBD1 (6 bases). CDR1 and CDR2 (germline): MGHRA, YSYEKL. The ends were cut back, 5 bases at V and 0 bases at J, with 13 bases in the middle. This CDR3 region has 15 residues.